What follows is one T cell receptor (beta chain) and its context. Germline V CDR1 and CDR2: SGHDT, YYEEEE. Trimming left V 5 bases short and J 2 bases short, with 13 bases between. This CDR3 contains 15 residues. This record comes from a study of blood T cell repertoires in COVID-19. Study background: COVID-19 samples from acute and convalescent phases originated in the United States, Italy and Spain. PBMCs, B-cell-depleted T cells, or T cells provided the cDNA or gDNA that made up the material.

Per the study methods: How many nucleated cells were present was estimated from reference gene primer amplification. Only in-frame clones appear in the TCRdb table, and some are missing; sequencing was by immunoSEQ multiplex PCR. V and J calls and clone size are those listed in that table; D and trimming were worked out from the DNA. Among over 150,000 clones listed, around 84% were seen once. The gene calls are TRBV5-6 and TRBJ1-4, with D unclear. The sample taken for sequencing was peripheral blood. The clonotype originates from a man between 45 and 60 years old with active or convalescent COVID-19. CDR3 residues: CASSWGGTTNEKLFF. Written as DNA, the CDR3 is TGTGCCAGCAGTTGGGGAGGTACGACTAATGAAAAACTGTTTTTT. The complete variable domain, with remaining parts taken from reference TRBV5-6 and TRBJ1-4, reads DAGVTQSPTHLIKTRGQQVTLRCSPKSGHDTVSWYQQALGQGPQFIFQYYEEEERQRGNFPDRFSGHQFPNYSSELNVNALLLGDSALYLCASSWGGTTNEKLFFGSGTQLSVL.